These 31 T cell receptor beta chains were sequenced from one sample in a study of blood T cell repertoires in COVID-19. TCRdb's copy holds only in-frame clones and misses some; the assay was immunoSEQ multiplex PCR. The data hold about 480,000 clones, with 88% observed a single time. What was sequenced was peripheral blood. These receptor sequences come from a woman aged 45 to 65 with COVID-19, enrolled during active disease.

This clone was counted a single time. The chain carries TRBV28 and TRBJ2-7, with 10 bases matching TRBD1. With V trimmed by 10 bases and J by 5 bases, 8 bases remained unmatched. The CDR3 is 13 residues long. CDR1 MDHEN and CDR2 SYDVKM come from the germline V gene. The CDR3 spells CATDRGQRDEQYF. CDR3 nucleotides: TGTGCCACCGACAGGGGGCAGAGGGACGAGCAGTACTTC.

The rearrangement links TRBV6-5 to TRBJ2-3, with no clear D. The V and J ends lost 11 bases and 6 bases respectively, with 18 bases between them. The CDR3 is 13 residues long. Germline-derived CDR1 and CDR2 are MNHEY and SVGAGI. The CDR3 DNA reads TGTGCCGCTAAAGGAACAGCAAAGGATACGCAGTATTTT. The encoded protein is CAAKGTAKDTQYF.

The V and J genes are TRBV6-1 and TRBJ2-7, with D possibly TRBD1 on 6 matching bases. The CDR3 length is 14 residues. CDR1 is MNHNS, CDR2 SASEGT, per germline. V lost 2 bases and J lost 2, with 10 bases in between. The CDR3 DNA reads TGTGCCAGCAGTGAAAATGCAGGGGCCTACGAGCAGTACTTC. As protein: CASSENAGAYEQYF.

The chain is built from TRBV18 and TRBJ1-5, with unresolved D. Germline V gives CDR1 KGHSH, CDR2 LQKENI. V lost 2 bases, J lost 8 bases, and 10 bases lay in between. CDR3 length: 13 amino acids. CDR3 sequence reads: CASSPGGIEPQHF. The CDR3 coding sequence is TGTGCCAGCTCACCAGGAGGGATTGAGCCCCAGCATTTT.

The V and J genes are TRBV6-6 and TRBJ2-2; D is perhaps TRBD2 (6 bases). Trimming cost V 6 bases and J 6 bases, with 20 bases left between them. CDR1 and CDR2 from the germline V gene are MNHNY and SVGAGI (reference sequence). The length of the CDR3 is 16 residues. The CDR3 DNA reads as TGTGCCAGCAGCCCGGGACTTGAGCTTGAGGCCGGGGAGCTGTTTTTT. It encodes CASSPGLELEAGELFF.

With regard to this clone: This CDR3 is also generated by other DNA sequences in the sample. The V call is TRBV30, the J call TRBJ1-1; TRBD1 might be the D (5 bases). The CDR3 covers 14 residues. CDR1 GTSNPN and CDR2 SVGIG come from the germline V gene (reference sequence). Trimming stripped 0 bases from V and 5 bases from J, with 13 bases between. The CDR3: CAWSVTGGRTEAFF. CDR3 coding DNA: TGTGCCTGGAGTGTCACAGGCGGCCGGACTGAAGCTTTCTTT.

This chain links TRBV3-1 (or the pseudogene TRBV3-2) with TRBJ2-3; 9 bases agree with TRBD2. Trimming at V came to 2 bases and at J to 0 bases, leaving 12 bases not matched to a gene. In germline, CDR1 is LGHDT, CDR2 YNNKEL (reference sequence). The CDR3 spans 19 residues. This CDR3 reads CASSQQTRPSGGSTDTQYF. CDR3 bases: TGTGCCAGCAGCCAACAGACCCGCCCCAGCGGGGGGAGCACAGATACGCAGTATTTT.

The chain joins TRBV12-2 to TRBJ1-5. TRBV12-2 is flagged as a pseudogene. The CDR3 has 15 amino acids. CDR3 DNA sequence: TGTGCAAGTCGCTTAGACGTCCGCGGGGGTCAGCCCCAGCATTTT. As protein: CASRLDVRGGQPQHF.

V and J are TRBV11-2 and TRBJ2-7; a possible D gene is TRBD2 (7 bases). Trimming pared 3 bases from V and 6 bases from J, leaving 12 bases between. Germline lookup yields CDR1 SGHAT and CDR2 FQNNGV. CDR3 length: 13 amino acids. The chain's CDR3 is CASSFRGASEQYF. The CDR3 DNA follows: TGTGCCAGCAGCTTCCGGGGGGCTAGCGAGCAGTACTTC.

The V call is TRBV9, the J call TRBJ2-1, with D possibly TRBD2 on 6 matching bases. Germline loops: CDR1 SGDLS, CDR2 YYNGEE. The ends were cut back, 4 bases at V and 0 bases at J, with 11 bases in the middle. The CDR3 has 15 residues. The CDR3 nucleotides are TGTGCCAGCAGCAAACTTAGCGGCTCCTACAATGAGCAGTTCTTC. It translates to CASSKLSGSYNEQFF.

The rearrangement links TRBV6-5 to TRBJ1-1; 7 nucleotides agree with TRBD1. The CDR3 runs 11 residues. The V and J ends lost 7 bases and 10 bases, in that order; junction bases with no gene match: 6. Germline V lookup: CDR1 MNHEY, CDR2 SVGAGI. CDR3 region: CASTFDRVAFF. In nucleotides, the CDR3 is TGTGCCAGCACGTTTGACAGGGTAGCTTTCTTT.

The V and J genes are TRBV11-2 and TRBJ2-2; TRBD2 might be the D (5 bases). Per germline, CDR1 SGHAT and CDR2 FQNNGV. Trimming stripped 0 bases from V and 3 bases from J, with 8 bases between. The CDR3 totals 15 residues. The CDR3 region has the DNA TGTGCCAGCAGCTTAGAGAGGGCGGACACCGGGGAGCTGTTTTTT. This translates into CASSLERADTGELFF.

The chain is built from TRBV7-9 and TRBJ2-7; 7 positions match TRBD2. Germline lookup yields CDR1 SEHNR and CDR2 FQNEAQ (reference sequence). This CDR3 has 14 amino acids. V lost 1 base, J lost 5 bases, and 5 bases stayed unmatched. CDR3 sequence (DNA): TGTGCCAGCAGCTTAGACGGGGGAGGGGACGAGCAGTACTTC. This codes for CASSLDGGGDEQYF. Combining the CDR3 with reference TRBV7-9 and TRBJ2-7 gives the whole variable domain DTGVSQNPRHKITKRGQNVTFRCDPISEHNRLYWYRQTLGQGPEFLTYFQNEAQLEKSRLLSDRFSAERPKGSFSTLEIQRTEQGDSAMYLCASSLDGGGDEQYFGPGTRLTVT.

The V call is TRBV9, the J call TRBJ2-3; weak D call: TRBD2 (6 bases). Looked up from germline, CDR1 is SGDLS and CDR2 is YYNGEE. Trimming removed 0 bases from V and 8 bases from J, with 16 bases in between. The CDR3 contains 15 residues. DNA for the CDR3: TGTGCCAGCAGCGTAGGGGACTTGCCCCATGGTACGCAGTATTTT. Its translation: CASSVGDLPHGTQYF.

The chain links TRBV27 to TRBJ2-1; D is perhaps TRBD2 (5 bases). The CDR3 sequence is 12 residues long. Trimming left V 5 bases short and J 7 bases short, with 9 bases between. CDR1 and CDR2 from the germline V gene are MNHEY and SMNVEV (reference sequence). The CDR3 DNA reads TGTGCCAGCAGTCCGGGGTGGAATGAGCAGTTCTTC. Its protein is CASSPGWNEQFF.

As DNA, the CDR3 is TGCAGTGCTAGCGACTATGGCTACACCTTC. Amino acid sequence: CSASDYGYTF. The chain recombines TRBV20-1 with TRBJ1-2; D remains unclear. There are 10 residues in the CDR3. Trimming took 3 bases from V and 3 from J, leaving 2 bases between them. CDR1 DFQATT and CDR2 SNEGSKA come from the germline V gene (reference sequence).

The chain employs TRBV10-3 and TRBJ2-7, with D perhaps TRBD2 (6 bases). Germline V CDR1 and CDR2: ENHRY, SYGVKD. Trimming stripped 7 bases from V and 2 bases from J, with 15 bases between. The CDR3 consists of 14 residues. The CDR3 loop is CAIINLSGTYEQYF. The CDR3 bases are TGTGCCATCATTAACCTTAGCGGAACCTACGAGCAGTACTTC.

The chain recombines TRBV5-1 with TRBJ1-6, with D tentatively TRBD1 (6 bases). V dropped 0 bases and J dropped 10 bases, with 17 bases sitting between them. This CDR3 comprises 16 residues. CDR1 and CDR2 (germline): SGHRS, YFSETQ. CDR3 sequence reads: CASSLAYRDAGSPLHF. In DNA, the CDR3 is TGCGCCAGCAGCTTGGCCTACAGGGATGCCGGGTCACCCCTCCACTTT. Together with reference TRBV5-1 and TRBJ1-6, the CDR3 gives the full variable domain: KAGVTQTPRYLIKTRGQQVTLSCSPISGHRSVSWYQQTPGQGLQFLFEYFSETQRNKGNFPGRFSGRQFSNSRSEMNVSTLELGDSALYLCASSLAYRDAGSPLHFGNGTRLTVT.

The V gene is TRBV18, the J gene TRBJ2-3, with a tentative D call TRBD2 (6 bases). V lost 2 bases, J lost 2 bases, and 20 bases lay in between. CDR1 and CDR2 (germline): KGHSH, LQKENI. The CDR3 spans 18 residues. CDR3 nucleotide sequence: TGTGCCAGCTCACCATATCCGCCCCGGGGGTCCTTCACAGATACGCAGTATTTT. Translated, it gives CASSPYPPRGSFTDTQYF.

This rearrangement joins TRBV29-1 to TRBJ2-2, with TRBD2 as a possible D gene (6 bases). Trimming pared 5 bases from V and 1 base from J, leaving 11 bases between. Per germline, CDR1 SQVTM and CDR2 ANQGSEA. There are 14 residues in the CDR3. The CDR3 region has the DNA TGCAGCGTTCCCGGGACTTTGAACACCGGGGAGCTGTTTTTT. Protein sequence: CSVPGTLNTGELFF.

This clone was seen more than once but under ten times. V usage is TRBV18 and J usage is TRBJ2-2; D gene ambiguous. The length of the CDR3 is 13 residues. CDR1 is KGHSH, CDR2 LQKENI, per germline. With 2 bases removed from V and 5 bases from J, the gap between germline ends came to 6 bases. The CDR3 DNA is TGTGCCAGCTCACCAGAGCTGACCGGGGAGCTGTTTTTT. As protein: CASSPELTGELFF.

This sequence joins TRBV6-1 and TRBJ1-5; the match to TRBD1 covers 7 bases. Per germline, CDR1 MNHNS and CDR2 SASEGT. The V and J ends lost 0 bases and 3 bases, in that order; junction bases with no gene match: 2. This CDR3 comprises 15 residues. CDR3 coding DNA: TGTGCCAGCAGTGAAGCCAGGGGGTACAATCAGCCCCAGCATTTT. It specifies CASSEARGYNQPQHF.

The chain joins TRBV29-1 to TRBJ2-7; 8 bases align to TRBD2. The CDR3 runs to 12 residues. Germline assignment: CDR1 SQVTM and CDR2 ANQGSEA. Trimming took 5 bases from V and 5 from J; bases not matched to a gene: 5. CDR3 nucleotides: TGCAGCGTTCCCGGACTAGCCGACGAGCAGTACTTC. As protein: CSVPGLADEQYF.

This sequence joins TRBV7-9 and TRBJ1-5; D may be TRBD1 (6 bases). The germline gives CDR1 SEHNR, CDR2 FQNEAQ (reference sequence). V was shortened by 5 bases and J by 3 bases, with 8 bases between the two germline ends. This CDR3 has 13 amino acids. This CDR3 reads CASSRQDNQPQHF. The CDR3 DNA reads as TGTGCCAGCAGCCGACAGGACAATCAGCCCCAGCATTTT.

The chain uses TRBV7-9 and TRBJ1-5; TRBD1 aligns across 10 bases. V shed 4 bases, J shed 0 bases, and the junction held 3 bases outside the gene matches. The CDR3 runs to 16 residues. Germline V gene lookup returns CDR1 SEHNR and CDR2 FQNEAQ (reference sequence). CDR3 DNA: TGTGCCAGCAGCTCGACAGGGGGCCCTAGCAATCAGCCCCAGCATTTT. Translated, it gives CASSSTGGPSNQPQHF.

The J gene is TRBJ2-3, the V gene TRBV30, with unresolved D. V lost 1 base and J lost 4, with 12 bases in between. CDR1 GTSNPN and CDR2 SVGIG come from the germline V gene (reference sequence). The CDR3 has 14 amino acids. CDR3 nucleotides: TGTGCCTGGAGTGGGGCAGGATCCTCAGATACGCAGTATTTT. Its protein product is CAWSGAGSSDTQYF.

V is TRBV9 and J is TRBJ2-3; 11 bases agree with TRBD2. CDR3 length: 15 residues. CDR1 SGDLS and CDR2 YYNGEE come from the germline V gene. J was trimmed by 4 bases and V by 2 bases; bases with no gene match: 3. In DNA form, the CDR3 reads TGTGCCAGCAGCGTTAGCGGGGGGGCCTCAGATACGCAGTATTTT. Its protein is CASSVSGGASDTQYF.

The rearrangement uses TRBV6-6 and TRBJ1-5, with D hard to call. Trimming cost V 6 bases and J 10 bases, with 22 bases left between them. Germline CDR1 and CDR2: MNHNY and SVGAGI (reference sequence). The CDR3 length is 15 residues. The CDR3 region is CASRESRVYSSPQHF. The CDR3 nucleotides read TGTGCCAGCAGGGAATCGAGGGTCTACAGCAGCCCCCAGCATTTT.

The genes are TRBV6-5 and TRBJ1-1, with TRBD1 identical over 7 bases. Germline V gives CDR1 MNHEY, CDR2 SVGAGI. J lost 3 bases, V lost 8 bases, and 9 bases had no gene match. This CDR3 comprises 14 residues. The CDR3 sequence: CASLSGTAYTEAFF. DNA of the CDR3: TGTGCCAGCCTATCCGGGACAGCTTACACTGAAGCTTTCTTT.

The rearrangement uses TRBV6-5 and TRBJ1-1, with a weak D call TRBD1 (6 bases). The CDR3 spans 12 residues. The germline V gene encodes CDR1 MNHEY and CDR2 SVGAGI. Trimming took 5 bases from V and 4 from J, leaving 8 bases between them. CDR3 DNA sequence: TGTGCCAGCAGTCAGGGGAGCACTGAAGCTTTCTTT. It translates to CASSQGSTEAFF.

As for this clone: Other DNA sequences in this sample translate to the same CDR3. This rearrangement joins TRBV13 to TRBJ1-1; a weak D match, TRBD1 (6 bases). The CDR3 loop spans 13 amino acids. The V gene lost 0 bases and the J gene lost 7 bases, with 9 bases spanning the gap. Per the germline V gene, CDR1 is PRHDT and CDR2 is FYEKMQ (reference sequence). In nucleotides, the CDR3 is TGTGCCAGCAGCTTAGGGGGGGCGCTTGAAGCTTTCTTT. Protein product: CASSLGGALEAFF. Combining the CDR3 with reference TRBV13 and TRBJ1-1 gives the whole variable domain AAGVIQSPRHLIKEKRETATLKCYPIPRHDTVYWYQQGPGQDPQFLISFYEKMQSDKGSIPDRFSAQQFSDYHSELNMSSLELGDSALYFCASSLGGALEAFFGQGTRLTVV.